The text below deals with one T cell receptor beta chain. Use of 60 Vbeta and 13 Jbeta primers characterized the PCR. Repertoires were generated with immunoSEQ multiplex PCR, while TCRdb's copy carries only in-frame clones and drops some. The sample records approximately 160,000 clones, roughly four fifths being singletons. This CDR3 is 15 amino acids long. The V and J ends lost 3 bases and 3 bases, in that order; junction bases with no gene match: 3. The germline gives CDR1 SNHLY, CDR2 FYNNEI. The sample belongs to a study of cytomegalovirus exposure and HLA in healthy donors. V is TRBV2 and J is TRBJ1-4; 8 bases are shared with TRBD1. This TCR was recovered from a middle-aged man in good health and CMV-seropositive. Material for sequencing was PBMCs. The CDR3 coding sequence is TGTGCCAGCAGTGATGGGGGACAGGCTAATGAAAAACTGTTTTTT. Its translation is CASSDGGQANEKLFF.